Listed below are T cell receptor beta chains from one sample, sequenced in a study of blood T cell repertoires in COVID-19. TCRdb's copy holds only in-frame clones and misses some; the assay was immunoSEQ multiplex PCR. This sample has about 260,000 clones; about 90% occur once, and the top ten carry about 1.6%. The sample consisted of peripheral blood. All receptors derive from a woman between 40 and 50 years old who had recovered from COVID-19. Both conserved end residues are part of each CDR3. D genes are given only for firm matches. Only part of the rows carry a size: once, few, many, or a class if the clone is expanded.

j_gene: TRBJ1-5
d_gene: TRBD1
abundance: .
v_gene: TRBV7-2
CDR3aa: CASSPRQGGQPQHF
CDR3nt: TGTGCCAGCAGTCCAAGACAGGGGGGTCAGCCCCAGCATTTT

j_gene: TRBJ1-2
d_gene: TRBD1
abundance: .
v_gene: TRBV29-1
CDR3aa: CSVDRSTGTGGEGYTF
CDR3nt: TGCAGCGTTGACCGATCCACCGGGACAGGGGGCGAGGGCTACACCTTC

j_gene: TRBJ2-1
d_gene: .
abundance: .
v_gene: TRBV5-6
CDR3aa: CASRLGGAEYNEQFF
CDR3nt: TGTGCCAGCAGGCTAGGGGGGGCAGAATACAATGAGCAGTTCTTC

j_gene: TRBJ1-1
d_gene: .
abundance: .
v_gene: TRBV29-1
CDR3aa: CSVSPGQNTEAFF
CDR3nt: TGCAGCGTTAGTCCGGGACAGAACACTGAAGCTTTCTTT

j_gene: TRBJ1-4
d_gene: TRBD1
abundance: .
v_gene: TRBV5-1
CDR3aa: CASSAQGQWEKLFF
CDR3nt: TGCGCCAGCAGCGCACAGGGGCAGTGGGAAAAACTGTTTTTT

j_gene: TRBJ2-5
d_gene: .
abundance: .
v_gene: TRBV13
CDR3aa: CASSLGWGEEETQYF
CDR3nt: TGTGCCAGCAGCTTAGGTTGGGGAGAGGAAGAGACCCAGTACTTC

j_gene: TRBJ2-1
d_gene: TRBD2
abundance: .
v_gene: TRBV9
CDR3aa: CASSSTGGWDEQFF
CDR3nt: TGTGCCAGCAGCTCCACCGGGGGGTGGGATGAGCAGTTCTTC

j_gene: TRBJ2-3
d_gene: .
abundance: .
v_gene: TRBV12-3/TRBV12-4
CDR3aa: CASSGRITDTQYF
CDR3nt: TGTGCCAGCAGTGGCAGGATCACAGATACGCAGTATTTT

j_gene: TRBJ1-2
d_gene: TRBD1
abundance: once
v_gene: TRBV28
CDR3aa: CASSPPGQGANYGYTF
CDR3nt: TGTGCCAGCAGTCCCCCGGGACAGGGAGCTAACTATGGCTACACCTTC

j_gene: TRBJ1-1
d_gene: .
abundance: .
v_gene: TRBV5-4
CDR3aa: CASSLGRDTEAFF
CDR3nt: TGTGCCAGCAGCTTGGGCAGGGACACTGAAGCTTTCTTT

j_gene: TRBJ2-1
d_gene: TRBD2
abundance: .
v_gene: TRBV7-6
CDR3aa: CASSLGTSGGAYNEQFF
CDR3nt: TGTGCCAGCAGCTTGGGGACTAGCGGGGGGGCCTACAATGAGCAGTTCTTC

j_gene: TRBJ1-3
d_gene: .
abundance: .
v_gene: TRBV27
CDR3aa: CASSLWSSGYNVSGNTIYF
CDR3nt: TGTGCCAGCAGTTTATGGTCTTCAGGCTACAACGTCTCTGGAAACACCATATATTTT

j_gene: TRBJ2-1
d_gene: .
abundance: .
v_gene: TRBV5-6
CDR3aa: CASSLFGENEQFF
CDR3nt: TGTGCCAGCAGCTTGTTTGGGGAGAATGAGCAGTTCTTC

j_gene: TRBJ2-2
d_gene: TRBD1
abundance: few
v_gene: TRBV28
CDR3aa: CAATGGALSTGELFF
CDR3nt: TGTGCCGCGACAGGGGGCGCCTTGAGCACCGGGGAGCTGTTTTTT

j_gene: TRBJ1-1
d_gene: .
abundance: .
v_gene: TRBV3-1/TRBV3-2
CDR3aa: CASSPKGARTEAFF
CDR3nt: TGTGCCAGCAGCCCGAAAGGGGCTAGGACTGAAGCTTTCTTT

j_gene: TRBJ1-6
d_gene: .
abundance: .
v_gene: TRBV27
CDR3aa: CASSFEGAIKSLHF
CDR3nt: TGTGCCAGCAGTTTTGAGGGTGCGATTAAGTCCCTCCACTTT

j_gene: TRBJ1-5
d_gene: .
abundance: .
v_gene: TRBV5-6
CDR3aa: CASSLGYGWVQPQHF
CDR3nt: TGTGCCAGCAGCTTGGGATACGGGTGGGTTCAGCCCCAGCATTTT

j_gene: TRBJ2-7
d_gene: .
abundance: .
v_gene: TRBV7-2
CDR3aa: CASSLGANEQYF
CDR3nt: TGTGCCAGCAGCTTGGGGGCCAACGAGCAGTACTTC

j_gene: TRBJ1-1
d_gene: TRBD1
abundance: .
v_gene: TRBV5-1
CDR3aa: CASSPRTGVEAFF
CDR3nt: TGCGCCAGCAGCCCCAGGACAGGGGTTGAAGCTTTCTTT

j_gene: TRBJ1-2
d_gene: .
abundance: .
v_gene: TRBV2
CDR3aa: CASSDLVRRGGYTF
CDR3nt: TGTGCCAGCAGCGACCTAGTACGAAGGGGGGGCTACACCTTC

j_gene: TRBJ1-6
d_gene: .
abundance: .
v_gene: TRBV4-1
CDR3aa: CASSPLGTAPHNSPLHF
CDR3nt: TGCGCCAGCAGTCCCCTCGGGACTGCCCCTCATAATTCACCCCTCCACTTT

j_gene: TRBJ2-3
d_gene: .
abundance: .
v_gene: TRBV5-4
CDR3aa: CASSGADTSTDTQYF
CDR3nt: TGTGCCAGCAGCGGAGCGGATACTAGCACAGATACGCAGTATTTT

j_gene: TRBJ2-7
d_gene: .
abundance: .
v_gene: TRBV30
CDR3aa: CAWSEGHIYEQYF
CDR3nt: TGTGCCTGGAGTGAGGGACACATCTACGAGCAGTACTTC

j_gene: TRBJ2-4
d_gene: .
abundance: .
v_gene: TRBV25-1
CDR3aa: CASSKTQRDIQYF
CDR3nt: TGTGCCAGCAGTAAGACCCAGAGGGACATTCAGTACTTC

j_gene: TRBJ2-5
d_gene: .
abundance: .
v_gene: TRBV18
CDR3aa: CASSLRQETQYF
CDR3nt: TGTGCCAGCTCACTTCGGCAAGAGACCCAGTACTTC

j_gene: TRBJ2-5
d_gene: TRBD2
abundance: .
v_gene: TRBV10-3
CDR3aa: CASASGRSQETQYF
CDR3nt: TGTGCCAGCGCTAGCGGGCGTTCCCAAGAGACCCAGTACTTC

j_gene: TRBJ2-6
d_gene: .
abundance: .
v_gene: TRBV5-5
CDR3aa: CASSLGHSGANVLTF
CDR3nt: TGTGCCAGCAGCTTGGGTCACTCTGGGGCCAACGTCCTGACTTTC

j_gene: TRBJ2-5
d_gene: TRBD1
abundance: .
v_gene: TRBV18
CDR3aa: CASSPRTGGQGETQYF
CDR3nt: TGTGCCAGCTCACCACGGACAGGGGGCCAGGGGGAGACCCAGTACTTC

j_gene: TRBJ1-2
d_gene: .
abundance: .
v_gene: TRBV5-1
CDR3aa: CASSAVTEGGYTF
CDR3nt: TGCGCCAGCAGCGCGGTAACCGAGGGTGGCTACACCTTC

j_gene: TRBJ2-1
d_gene: .
abundance: .
v_gene: TRBV4-3
CDR3aa: CASSPRLGGRYNEQFF
CDR3nt: TGCGCCAGCAGCCCAAGGTTAGGGGGAAGGTACAATGAGCAGTTCTTC

j_gene: TRBJ2-1
d_gene: TRBD1
abundance: .
v_gene: TRBV3-1/TRBV3-2
CDR3aa: CASSQSPEQGYNEQFF
CDR3nt: TGTGCCAGCAGCCAATCCCCCGAACAGGGGTACAATGAGCAGTTCTTC

j_gene: TRBJ1-1
d_gene: .
abundance: few
v_gene: TRBV5-4
CDR3aa: CASSLYLNTEAFF
CDR3nt: TGTGCCAGCAGCTTGTACTTGAACACTGAAGCTTTCTTT

j_gene: TRBJ1-1
d_gene: .
abundance: .
v_gene: TRBV7-2
CDR3aa: CASSPALRSTEAFF
CDR3nt: TGTGCCAGCAGCCCTGCCCTAAGAAGCACTGAAGCTTTCTTT

j_gene: TRBJ2-7
d_gene: TRBD1
abundance: .
v_gene: TRBV6-5
CDR3aa: CASRTGTGYEQYF
CDR3nt: TGTGCCAGCAGAACAGGGACAGGGTACGAGCAGTACTTC

j_gene: TRBJ1-2
d_gene: .
abundance: few
v_gene: TRBV3-1/TRBV3-2
CDR3aa: CASSLQTGTYGYTF
CDR3nt: TGTGCCAGCAGCCTACAAACAGGGACCTATGGCTACACCTTC

j_gene: TRBJ2-5
d_gene: .
abundance: .
v_gene: TRBV30
CDR3aa: CAWSGQVLQETQYF
CDR3nt: TGTGCCTGGAGTGGGCAGGTCCTACAAGAGACCCAGTACTTC

j_gene: TRBJ1-1
d_gene: TRBD1
abundance: .
v_gene: TRBV10-3
CDR3aa: CAIKKGTGTVDTEAFF
CDR3nt: TGTGCCATCAAAAAAGGGACAGGGACGGTGGACACTGAAGCTTTCTTT